A selection of T cell receptor beta chains follows, all from one sample in a study of T cell responses to AZD1222 COVID-19 vaccine. Assay: immunoSEQ multiplex PCR; the TCRdb copy retains only in-frame clones and omits some. This table holds around 110,000 clones, 93% found once. Source: peripheral blood, taken on day 0 of AZD1222 vaccination. The receptors come from an adult in good health. Both conserved end residues are part of each CDR3. The D gene is left open where the match is weak.

>TRBV11-2|TRBJ1-1|NA|12
CASSLVGPRAFF
>TRBV7-9|TRBJ2-1|TRBD1|19
CASSLGTGGIKGKINEQFF
>TRBV27|TRBJ2-1|NA|16
CASRSYLRDTYNEQFF
>TRBV11-2|TRBJ1-3|NA|15
CASSLRTWPGNTIYF
>TRBV6-5|TRBJ2-1|NA|13
CASIPRTDNEQFF
>TRBV5-1|TRBJ1-6|TRBD1|14
CASSLETGVSPLHF
>TRBV28|TRBJ1-4|NA|13
CASSFPGLEKLFF
>TRBV11-2|TRBJ2-1|TRBD2|17
CASSLGFSGSSYNEQFF
>TRBV19|TRBJ2-1|TRBD2|16
CASIDGLADSYNEQFF
>TRBV9|TRBJ2-2|NA|13
CASSEGRFGELFF
>TRBV25-1|TRBJ1-1|NA|14
CASSDLGVNTEAFF
>TRBV7-9|TRBJ2-3|NA|13
CASSLPTTDTQYF
>TRBV2|TRBJ1-2|NA|15
CASIEPLQGNYGYTF
>TRBV6-5|TRBJ2-1|TRBD2|13
CASGLAGYNEQFF
>TRBV7-3|TRBJ2-3|NA|14
CASQEGTSFGTQYF
>TRBV7-9|TRBJ1-5|NA|18
CASSPLGGPSYSNQPQHF